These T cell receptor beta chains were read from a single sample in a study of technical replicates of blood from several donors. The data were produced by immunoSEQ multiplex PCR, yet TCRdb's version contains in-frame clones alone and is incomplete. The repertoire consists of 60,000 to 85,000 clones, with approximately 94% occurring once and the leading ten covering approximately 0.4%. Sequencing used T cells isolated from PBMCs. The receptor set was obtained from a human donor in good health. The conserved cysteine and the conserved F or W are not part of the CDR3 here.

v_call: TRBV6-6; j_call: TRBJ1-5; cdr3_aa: ASSQQGNQPQH
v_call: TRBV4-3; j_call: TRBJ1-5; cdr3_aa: ASSQEFGGNQPQH
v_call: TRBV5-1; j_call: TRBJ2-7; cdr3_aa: ASSLGTSLYEQY
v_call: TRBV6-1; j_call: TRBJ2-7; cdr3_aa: ASSEFAEGQEQY
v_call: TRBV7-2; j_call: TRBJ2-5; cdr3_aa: ASSYREETQY
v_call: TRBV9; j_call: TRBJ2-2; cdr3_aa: ASSVFGQNTGELF
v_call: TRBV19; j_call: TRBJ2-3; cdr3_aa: ASSSGKTSYADTQY
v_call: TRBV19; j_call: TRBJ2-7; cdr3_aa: ASSIGLATYEQY
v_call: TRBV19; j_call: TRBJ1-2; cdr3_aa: ASSPRGYGYT
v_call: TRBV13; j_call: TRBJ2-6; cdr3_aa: ASSFRDWSISGANVLT
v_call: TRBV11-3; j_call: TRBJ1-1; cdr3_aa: ASSLGVGQGAPEAF
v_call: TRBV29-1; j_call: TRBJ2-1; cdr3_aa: SVEGLAGGFYNEQF
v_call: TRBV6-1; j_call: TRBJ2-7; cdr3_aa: ASSEQSYEQY
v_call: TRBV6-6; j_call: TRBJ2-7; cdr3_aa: ASTALGGEQY
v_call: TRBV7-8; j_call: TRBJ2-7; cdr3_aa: ASSFTVREIDEQY
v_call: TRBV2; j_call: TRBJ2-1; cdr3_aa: ASSVTSYNEQF
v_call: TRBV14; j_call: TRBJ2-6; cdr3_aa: ASSFLSGANVLT
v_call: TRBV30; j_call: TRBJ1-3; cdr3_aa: AWSVPGYGNTIY
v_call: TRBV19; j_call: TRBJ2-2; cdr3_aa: ASSIIQRTGTNTGELF
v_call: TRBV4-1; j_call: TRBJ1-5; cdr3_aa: ASSPTPGMTSGHQPQH
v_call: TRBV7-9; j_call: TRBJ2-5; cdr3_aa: ASSLGRETQY
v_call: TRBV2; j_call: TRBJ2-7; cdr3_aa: ARGTSGTYEQY
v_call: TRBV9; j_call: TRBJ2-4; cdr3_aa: ASSVGGRRDKNIQY
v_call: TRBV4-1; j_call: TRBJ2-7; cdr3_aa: ASSFDAGYEQY
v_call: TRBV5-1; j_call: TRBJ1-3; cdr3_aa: ASSVDSGTGVGNTIY